The 27 T cell receptor beta chains given below trace back to one sample, sequenced in a study of control samples from healthy donors and cancer patients. Method: immunoSEQ multiplex PCR; TCRdb's copy keeps in-frame clones and lacks some. The sample lists roughly 120,000 clones; 75% to 90% were seen once. Sequencing input: PBMCs. These receptor sequences come from a woman in her fifties or sixties with colorectal cancer.

This chain joins TRBV6-5 and TRBJ2-1, with D possibly being TRBD1 (6 bases). This CDR3 spans 15 amino acids. Germline CDR1 and CDR2: MNHEY and SVGAGI. V dropped 4 bases and J dropped 6 bases, with 16 bases sitting between them. CDR3: CASSSTGPGSNEQFF. Written as DNA, the CDR3 is TGTGCCAGCAGTTCCACAGGGCCAGGGTCCAATGAGCAGTTCTTC.

The chain recombines TRBV27 with TRBJ2-3; D ambiguous. Germline loops: CDR1 MNHEY, CDR2 SMNVEV (reference sequence). With 10 bases removed from V and 3 bases from J, the gap between germline ends came to 8 bases. This CDR3 comprises 11 residues. The CDR3 protein is CATASTDTQYF. The CDR3 DNA reads as TGTGCCACAGCTTCAACAGATACGCAGTATTTT.

This sequence joins TRBV19 and TRBJ1-3; D gene unclear. The CDR3 covers 15 residues. From germline, CDR1 is LNHDA and CDR2 SQIVND (reference sequence). The ends were cut back, 3 bases at V and 1 base at J, with 10 bases in the middle. The CDR3 sequence: CASSMGWKSGNTIYF. The DNA for the CDR3 is TGTGCCAGTAGTATGGGGTGGAAGTCTGGAAACACCATATATTTT.

This clone has only a few counts. V usage is TRBV15 and J usage is TRBJ2-3, with no clear D. V lost 6 bases to trimming and J lost 4 bases, with 11 bases between them. This CDR3 has 13 amino acids. CDR1 is LNHNV and CDR2 is YYDKDF in the germline V gene (reference sequence). The CDR3 bases are TGTGCCACCAGGGGTACGGAAGCAGATACGCAGTATTTT. Encoded protein: CATRGTEADTQYF.

J is TRBJ2-2 and V is TRBV18; D is undetermined. With 2 bases removed from V and 1 base from J, the gap between germline ends came to 8 bases. The CDR3 contains 15 residues. Germline V gives CDR1 KGHSH, CDR2 LQKENI. This chain's CDR3 is CASSPLSGNTGELFF. CDR3 nucleotide sequence: TGTGCCAGCTCACCATTGTCAGGGAACACCGGGGAGCTGTTTTTT. The full variable domain, completed using reference TRBV18 and TRBJ2-2, is NAGVMQNPRHLVRRRGQEARLRCSPMKGHSHVYWYRQLPEEGLKFMVYLQKENIIDESGMPKERFSAEFPKEGPSILRIQQVVRGDSAAYFCASSPLSGNTGELFFGEGSRLTVL.

The J gene is TRBJ2-5, the V gene TRBV29-1; tentatively, D is TRBD1 (7 bases). The CDR3 is made up of 12 amino acids. V was pared by 6 bases and J by 3 bases, with 11 bases between. The germline CDR1 and CDR2 sequences are SQVTM and ANQGSEA. The CDR3 loop is CSVQGGEETQYF. The CDR3 DNA follows: TGCAGCGTCCAGGGGGGAGAAGAGACCCAGTACTTC.

The rearrangement uses TRBV20-1 and TRBJ2-4; TRBD1 agrees at 10 bases. V was pared by 3 bases and J by 6 bases, with 2 bases of the junction left unmatched. Germline CDR1 reads DFQATT; CDR2 reads SNEGSKA (reference sequence). The CDR3 extends over 13 amino acids. The CDR3, as DNA: TGCAGTGCTAGTCGGGACAGGGGAAACATTCAGTACTTC. The encoded protein is CSASRDRGNIQYF.

The CDR3 region is CASSLYQGGQPQHF. In DNA, the CDR3 is TGCGCCAGCAGCTTGTACCAGGGCGGTCAGCCCCAGCATTTT. This chain connects TRBV5-1 to TRBJ1-5, with D possibly being TRBD1 (5 bases). Looked up from germline, CDR1 is SGHRS and CDR2 is YFSETQ. The CDR3 consists of 14 residues. V was trimmed by 1 base and J by 6 bases, leaving 11 bases between them.

As DNA, the CDR3 is TGTGCCAGCAGAAAACAGGGCTACGAGCAGTACTTC. Encoded protein: CASRKQGYEQYF. The rearrangement joins TRBV5-8 to TRBJ2-7, with D perhaps matching TRBD1 (6 bases). From germline, CDR1 is SGHTS and CDR2 YDEGEE. The V and J ends lost 5 bases and 3 bases respectively, with 9 bases between them. This CDR3 spans 12 amino acids. Together with reference TRBV5-8 and TRBJ2-7, the CDR3 gives the full variable domain: EAGVTQSPTHLIKTRGQQATLRCSPISGHTSVYWYQQALGLGLQFLLWYDEGEERNRGNFPPRFSGRQFPNYSSELNVNALELEDSALYLCASRKQGYEQYFGPGTRLTVT.

The chain combines TRBV18 with TRBJ1-2, with TRBD1 as a possible D gene (5 bases). CDR1 KGHSH and CDR2 LQKENI come from the germline V gene. The CDR3 extends over 15 amino acids. V dropped 0 bases and J dropped 8 bases, with 16 bases sitting between them. The CDR3 loop reads CASSPPGRDVRGYTF. The CDR3 DNA reads as TGTGCCAGCTCACCACCGGGCAGGGACGTACGGGGCTACACCTTC.

The rearrangement links TRBV5-1 to TRBJ1-3, with TRBD1 matching over 9 bases. Trimming cost V 2 bases and J 0 bases; bases outside gene matches: 9. Germline CDR1 and CDR2: SGHRS and YFSETQ. CDR3 length: 18 amino acids. CDR3 residues: CASSFTALTGGSGNTIYF. DNA for the CDR3: TGCGCCAGCAGCTTTACCGCGCTGACAGGGGGCTCTGGAAACACCATATATTTT.

The chain uses TRBV9 and TRBJ2-3; 9 bases match TRBD2. V lost 3 bases, J lost 6 bases, and 8 bases stayed unmatched. The CDR3 extends over 15 amino acids. The germline gives CDR1 SGDLS, CDR2 YYNGEE. The CDR3 nucleotides read TGTGCCAGCAGCGAGACTAGCGGAGGGGGCGATACGCAGTATTTT. Its translation: CASSETSGGGDTQYF.

This clone occurred a few times. The chain recombines TRBV10-3 with TRBJ1-6; 8 nucleotides line up with TRBD1. The CDR3 is 12 amino acids. With V trimmed by 7 bases and J by 8 bases, 1 base remained unmatched. Germline-derived CDR1 and CDR2 are ENHRY and SYGVKD. Written as DNA, the CDR3 is TGTGCCATCAAGACAGGGGATTCACCCCTCCACTTT. This gives the protein CAIKTGDSPLHF.

The chain combines TRBV10-3 with TRBJ1-3, with D tentatively TRBD1 (5 bases). The germline CDR1 and CDR2 sequences are ENHRY and SYGVKD. V was pared by 6 bases and J by 2 bases, with 14 bases between. The CDR3 spans 15 residues. CDR3 nucleotide sequence: TGTGCCATCAGCGCCACGACGGACACTGGAAACACCATATATTTT. It translates to CAISATTDTGNTIYF.

The genes are TRBV28 and TRBJ1-1; D not certain. CDR1 is MDHEN and CDR2 is SYDVKM in the germline V gene. The CDR3 loop spans 11 amino acids. With 9 bases removed from V and 0 bases from J, the gap between germline ends came to 5 bases. CDR3 amino acids: CASTMNTEAFF. As DNA, the CDR3 is TGTGCCAGTACAATGAACACTGAAGCTTTCTTT.

The V gene is TRBV9, the J gene TRBJ2-1; TRBD1 matches at 10 bases. The V and J ends lost 0 bases and 9 bases, in that order; junction bases with no gene match: 6. Germline CDR1 reads SGDLS; CDR2 reads YYNGEE. This CDR3 is 15 amino acids long. For the CDR3, the DNA is TGTGCCAGCAGCGTAGACGGACAGGGGGTTGGTGAGCAGTTCTTC. Amino acid sequence: CASSVDGQGVGEQFF.

The chain is built from TRBV11-1 and TRBJ2-7, with 7 nucleotides matching TRBD1. The V and J ends lost 3 bases and 4 bases, in that order; junction bases with no gene match: 3. Germline loops: CDR1 SGHAT, CDR2 FQDESV (reference sequence). CDR3 length equals 13 residues. CDR3 region: CASSLGDRYEQYF. The DNA for the CDR3 is TGTGCCAGCAGCTTGGGGGACAGATACGAGCAGTACTTC.

The rearrangement uses TRBV2 and TRBJ2-3; possible D gene TRBD2, 6 bases. Trimming removed 5 bases at V and 2 bases at J, with 17 bases between. CDR1 SNHLY and CDR2 FYNNEI come from the germline V gene. The CDR3 is 16 residues long. In nucleotides, the CDR3 is TGTGCCAGCAGTACCCCCCCCTCGGGGGACACAGATACGCAGTATTTT. Translating it yields CASSTPPSGDTDTQYF.

This chain joins TRBV27 and TRBJ1-4; D possibly corresponds to TRBD1 (6 bases). The CDR3 runs to 14 residues. The V gene's germline CDR1 is MNHEY and CDR2 SMNVEV (reference sequence). Trimming pared 6 bases from V and 3 bases from J, leaving 11 bases between. The CDR3 region is CASSFGQPNEKLFF. CDR3 DNA: TGTGCCAGCAGCTTCGGACAGCCTAATGAAAAACTGTTTTTT.

This clone has just one count. The gene calls are TRBV13 and TRBJ1-6; 8 positions agree with TRBD1. Germline-derived CDR1 and CDR2 are PRHDT and FYEKMQ (reference sequence). This CDR3 region has 17 residues. J lost 0 bases, V lost 7 bases, and 8 bases had no gene match. CDR3 sequence: CASTRRTGSSYNSPLHF. DNA for the CDR3: TGTGCCAGCACCCGGCGGACAGGGAGCTCCTATAATTCACCCCTCCACTTT.

Notes on this clone: Other nucleotide sequences from this sample produce the same CDR3. The chain carries TRBV5-4 and TRBJ1-2; 10 bases agree with TRBD1. The germline V gene encodes CDR1 SGHNT and CDR2 YYREEE (reference sequence). This CDR3 region has 17 residues. Trimming removed 6 bases from V and 7 bases from J; junction bases left unmatched: 18. CDR3 DNA: TGTGCCAGCAAGCTTGGGGGGACAGGGGCAGGATGGGGTGGCTACACCTTC. Translation: CASKLGGTGAGWGGYTF.

The chain combines TRBV28 with TRBJ2-7; TRBD2 agrees at 7 bases. With V trimmed by 5 bases and J by 7 bases, 11 bases remained unmatched. The CDR3 is made up of 14 amino acids. Per germline, CDR1 MDHEN and CDR2 SYDVKM. The CDR3 DNA reads as TGTGCCAGCAGTATCCTAGCGGCCTCCAGAGAGCAGTACTTC. Protein product: CASSILAASREQYF.

The genes are TRBV16 and TRBJ2-5; D uncertain. The germline V gene has CDR1 KGHSY and CDR2 FQNENV. The CDR3 runs to 13 residues. Trimming shortened V by 1 base and J by 3 bases, and 6 bases separated the two germline ends. CDR3 in DNA: TGTGCCAGCAGCCAATGGAGAGAAGAGACCCAGTACTTC. Translation: CASSQWREETQYF.

V is TRBV6-1 and J is TRBJ1-6; TRBD1 agrees at 10 bases. V gave up 2 bases and J gave up 13 bases; unmatched junction bases: 14. Germline values: CDR1 MNHNS, CDR2 SASEGT. The CDR3 consists of 17 residues. The CDR3 DNA reads as TGTGCCAGCAGTGAATTTACGCCCCGGGACAGGGGTTTCCCCCTCCACTTT. This gives the protein CASSEFTPRDRGFPLHF.

V is TRBV5-8 and J is TRBJ2-7; possibly TRBD2 for D (6 bases). V was trimmed by 9 bases and J by 6 bases, leaving 16 bases between them. The CDR3 consists of 12 residues. Germline V gene lookup returns CDR1 SGHTS and CDR2 YDEGEE. The CDR3 region is CAMGRGTGEQYF. For the CDR3, the DNA is TGTGCCATGGGGCGGGGAACGGGCGAGCAGTACTTC.

This chain uses TRBV6-6 with TRBJ2-2, with D perhaps TRBD2 (6 bases). V dropped 6 bases and J dropped 5 bases, with 10 bases sitting between them. The CDR3 has 13 residues. Germline V gene lookup returns CDR1 MNHNY and CDR2 SVGAGI (reference sequence). The CDR3 spells CASSRESTGELFF. CDR3 DNA: TGTGCCAGCAGCCGGGAGTCGACCGGGGAGCTGTTTTTT.

V is TRBV29-1 and J is TRBJ2-5, with D uncertain. Trimming pared 5 bases from V and 0 bases from J, leaving 7 bases between. Germline V CDR1 and CDR2: SQVTM, ANQGSEA. The CDR3 loop spans 12 amino acids. CDR3 loop: CSVFRHQETQYF. In nucleotides, the CDR3 is TGCAGCGTTTTCCGCCACCAAGAGACCCAGTACTTC.